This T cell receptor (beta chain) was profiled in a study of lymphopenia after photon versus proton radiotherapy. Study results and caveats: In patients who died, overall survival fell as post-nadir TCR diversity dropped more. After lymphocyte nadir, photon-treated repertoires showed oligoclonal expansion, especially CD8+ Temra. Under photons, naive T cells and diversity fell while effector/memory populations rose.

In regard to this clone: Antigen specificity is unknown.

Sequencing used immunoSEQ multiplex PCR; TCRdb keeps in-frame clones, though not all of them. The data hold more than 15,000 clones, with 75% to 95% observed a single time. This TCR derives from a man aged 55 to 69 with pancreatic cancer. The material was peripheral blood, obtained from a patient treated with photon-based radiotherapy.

The CDR3 loop is CASSSGLGSTDTQYF. In nucleotides, the CDR3 is TGTGCCAGCAGCTCGGGACTAGGAAGCACAGATACGCAGTATTTT. V and J are TRBV7-3 and TRBJ2-3; the match to TRBD2 covers 8 bases. The V segment lost 4 bases and the J segment 0 bases; nucleotides outside the gene matches: 3. The CDR3 contains 15 residues. Germline loops: CDR1 SGHTA, CDR2 FQGTGA.